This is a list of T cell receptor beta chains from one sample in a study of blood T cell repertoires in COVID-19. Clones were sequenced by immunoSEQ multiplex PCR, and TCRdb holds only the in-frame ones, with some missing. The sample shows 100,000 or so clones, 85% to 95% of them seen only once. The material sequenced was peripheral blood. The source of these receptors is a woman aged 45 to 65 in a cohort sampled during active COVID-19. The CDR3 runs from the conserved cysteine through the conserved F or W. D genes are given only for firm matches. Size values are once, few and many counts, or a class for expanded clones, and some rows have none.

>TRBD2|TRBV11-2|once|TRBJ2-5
CASRSAGSIQETQYF
TGTGCCAGCAGGTCAGCGGGATCGATCCAGGAGACCCAGTACTTC
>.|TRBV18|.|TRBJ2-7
CASSPYSGLYEQYF
TGTGCCAGCTCACCATATAGCGGTCTGTACGAGCAGTACTTC
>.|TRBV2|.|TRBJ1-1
CASSPLRGLTEAFF
TGTGCCAGCAGCCCCCTCAGGGGCCTCACTGAAGCTTTCTTT
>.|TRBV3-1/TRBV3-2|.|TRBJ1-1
CASSPSSKTEAFF
TGTGCCAGCAGCCCCTCAAGCAAAACTGAAGCTTTCTTT
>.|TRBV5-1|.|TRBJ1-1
CASSTGQINTEAFF
TGCGCCAGCAGCACCGGACAGATAAACACTGAAGCTTTCTTT
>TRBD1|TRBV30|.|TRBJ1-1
CAKEGARSTEAFF
TGTGCTAAGGAGGGGGCGAGGAGCACTGAAGCTTTCTTT
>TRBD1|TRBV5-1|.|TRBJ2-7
CASSAPGQGSYEQYF
TGCGCCAGCAGCGCTCCGGGACAGGGTTCCTACGAGCAGTACTTC
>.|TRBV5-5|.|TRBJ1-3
CASSLEGNPGNTIYF
TGTGCCAGCAGTCTGGAGGGGAACCCTGGAAACACCATATATTTT
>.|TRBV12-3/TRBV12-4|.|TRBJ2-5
CASSPGLRETQYF
TGTGCCAGCAGTCCAGGGTTGCGAGAGACCCAGTACTTC
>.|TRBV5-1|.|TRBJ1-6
CASSLVGGISYNSPLHF
TGCGCCAGCAGCTTGGTGGGGGGGATTTCCTATAATTCACCCCTCCACTTT
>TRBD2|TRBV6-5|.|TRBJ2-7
CASSYVSGSAHEQYF
TGTGCCAGCAGTTATGTTAGCGGGAGTGCCCACGAGCAGTACTTC